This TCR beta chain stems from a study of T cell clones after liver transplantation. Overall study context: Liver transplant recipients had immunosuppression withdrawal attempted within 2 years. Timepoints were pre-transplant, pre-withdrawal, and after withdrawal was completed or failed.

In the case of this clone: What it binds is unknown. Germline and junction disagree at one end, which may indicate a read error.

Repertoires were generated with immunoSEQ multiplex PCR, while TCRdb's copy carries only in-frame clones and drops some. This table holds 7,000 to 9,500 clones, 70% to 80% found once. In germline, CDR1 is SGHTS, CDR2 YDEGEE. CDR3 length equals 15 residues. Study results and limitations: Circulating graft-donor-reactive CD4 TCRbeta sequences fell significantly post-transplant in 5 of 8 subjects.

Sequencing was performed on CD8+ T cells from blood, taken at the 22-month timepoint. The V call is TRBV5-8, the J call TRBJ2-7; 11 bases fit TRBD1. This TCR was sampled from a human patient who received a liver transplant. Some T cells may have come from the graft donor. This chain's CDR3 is CASSLGQGVSYEQYF. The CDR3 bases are TGTGCCAGCAGTTTGGGACAGGGGGTATCCTACGAGCAGTACTTC. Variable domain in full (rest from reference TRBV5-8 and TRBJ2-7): EAGVTQSPTHLIKTRGQQATLRCSPISGHTSVYWYQQALGLGLQFLLWYDEGEERNRGNFPPRFSGRQFPNYSSELNVNALELEDSALYLCASSLGQGVSYEQYFGPGTRLTVT.